This T cell receptor (beta chain) is drawn from a study of human T cells and chemical hapten exposure. Specified time point: patch test 2, 6 weeks after DPC sensitization. Treatment of the sample: therapeutic diphenylcyclopropenone sensitization with weekly scalp DPC. V lost 1 base and J 3 bases, leaving 12 bases between the germline ends. The CDR3 is made up of 15 amino acids. The germline V gene encodes CDR1 SGHDN and CDR2 FVKESK. TCRdb re-derived calls from the RACE reads in MiXCR, one entry per CDR3 protein. The sample includes 360,000 or so distinct CDR3 sequences, about 6% of them seen just once.

This TCR came from a woman under 30 with alopecia areata. Some clones in this sample may be carry-over from other donors' samples. This chain joins TRBV14 and TRBJ1-1, with D unclear. Source: whole blood, taken in connection with sensitization to the hapten diphenylcyclopropenone (DPC). The CDR3 nucleotides read TGTGCCAGCAGCCAAGCTAAGAACTGGGACACTGAAGCTTTCTTT. Translation gives CASSQAKNWDTEAFF.